The source of this TCR beta chain is a study of blood T cells in healthy people across ages. Overall study findings and caveats: As age increased, TCR beta diversity per million T cells fell in a roughly linear fashion. Versus aged donors, long-lived donors had higher diversity and more naive CD4+ cells. Strongly correlated with naive T cell percentage was TCR beta diversity. Unsorted PBMCs prevented conclusive naive versus antigen-experienced comparison.

Germline V lookup: CDR1 SGHVS, CDR2 FQNEAQ. The V gene end was trimmed by 5 bases and the J gene end by 0 bases; junction bases not matched to a gene: 4. This CDR3 comprises 15 residues. This clonotype was found many times. Its target is not known. The authors ran a second PCR of about 7 to 12 cycles using a sample-barcoded 5' primer and a J-beta primer mix. TCRdb reprocessed the 5' RACE reads via MiXCR and lists one record per CDR3 protein. The table has 1.5 million to 2 million distinct CDR3 sequences, 28% seen once; the top ten hold roughly 8%. This clonotype was sampled from a woman aged 30 to 39 in good health. The chain has TRBV7-8 and TRBJ1-2, with TRBD1 matching over 9 bases. Sequencing used blood. The CDR3 nucleotides are TGTGCCAGCAGCACCCGGACAGGGGCTAACTATGGCTACACCTTC. Its translation: CASSTRTGANYGYTF.